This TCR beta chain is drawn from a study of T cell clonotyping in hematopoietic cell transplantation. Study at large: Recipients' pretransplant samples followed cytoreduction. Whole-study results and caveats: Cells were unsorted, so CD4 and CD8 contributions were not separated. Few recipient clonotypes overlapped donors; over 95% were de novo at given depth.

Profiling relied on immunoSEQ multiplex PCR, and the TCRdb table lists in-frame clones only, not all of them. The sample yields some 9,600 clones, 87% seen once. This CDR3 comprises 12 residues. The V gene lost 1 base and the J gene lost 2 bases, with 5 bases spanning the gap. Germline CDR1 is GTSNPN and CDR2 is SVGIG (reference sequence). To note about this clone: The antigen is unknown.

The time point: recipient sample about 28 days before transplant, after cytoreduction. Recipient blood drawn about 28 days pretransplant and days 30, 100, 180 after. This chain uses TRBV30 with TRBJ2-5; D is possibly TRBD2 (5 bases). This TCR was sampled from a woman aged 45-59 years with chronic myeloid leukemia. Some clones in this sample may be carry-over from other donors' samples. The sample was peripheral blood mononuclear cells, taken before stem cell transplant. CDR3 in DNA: TGTGCCTGGAGTGGAGGGCAAGAGACCCAGTACTTC. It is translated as CAWSGGQETQYF.